This TCR beta chain stems from a study of CD8+CD57+ T cells in acquired aplastic anemia. Study summary: The sorted CD4+ and CD8+ cells yielded an average around 3.2 ug of DNA. Mean read depth for CD4+ cells from healthy donors was around 11 million. Whole-study findings and limits: Statistical testing detected no significant gap in CD8+ Simpson's diversity between patients and controls. Patients and controls shared 25 to 35 CD8+ CDR3 sequences, which appeared highly expressed in patients and within their immunodominant clones.

A remark on this clonotype: As yet, its antigen is unknown.

The CDR3 is 12 amino acids. The V end was cut by 4 bases, the J end by 7 bases, with 10 bases between. Germline loops: CDR1 SNHLY, CDR2 FYNNEI. Genomic DNA provided the template from which TCR beta VDJ and CDR3 profiles were obtained. Each CDR3 protein gets one entry after TCRdb re-called the reads with MiXCR. Of some 200,000 distinct CDR3 sequences listed, around 63% were seen once; the top ten hold about 31%. The sequenced sample was sorted CD4+, CD8+, or CD8+CD57+ T cells (not recorded which) from PBMCs. The source is a human donor in good health. The rearrangement links TRBV2 to TRBJ1-1; D call uncertain. The chain's CDR3 is CASSVLGSEAFF. The CDR3 DNA reads as TGTGCCAGCAGTGTTCTGGGGAGTGAAGCTTTCTTT.